The 19 T cell receptor beta chains reported below all come from one sample, sequenced in a study of T cells after yellow fever vaccination. Via MiXCR, TCRdb re-called the 5' RACE reads, giving one row per CDR3 protein. Altogether more than 300,000 distinct CDR3 sequences are present, approximately 4% being singletons, with the ten largest covering roughly 19%. The sequenced sample was PBMCs, obtained 15 days after the yellow fever booster vaccination. The source is a man aged 18 to 29 who received the YFV17D yellow fever vaccine.

The rearrangement links TRBV14 to TRBJ2-1, with D maybe TRBD2 (6 bases). The germline V gene encodes CDR1 SGHDN and CDR2 FVKESK. The CDR3 loop spans 16 amino acids. V was clipped by 1 base and J by 1 base, with 11 bases between them. The CDR3 sequence: CASSQVQGRSYNEQFF. The CDR3 DNA is TGTGCCAGCAGCCAAGTTCAAGGGAGGTCCTACAATGAGCAGTTCTTC.

Many counts were recorded for this clonotype. V and J are TRBV15 and TRBJ2-7; maybe TRBD2 (6 bases). Germline V gene sequence: CDR1 LNHNV, CDR2 YYDKDF (reference sequence). The CDR3 loop spans 15 amino acids. Deletions cut 2 bases from V and 5 bases from J, with 16 bases between. This CDR3 reads CATSRTPTASDEQYF. The CDR3 region has the DNA TGTGCCACCAGCAGAACTCCGACAGCTAGCGACGAGCAGTACTTC.

The chain is built from TRBV7-9 and TRBJ2-3; TRBD2 might be the D (6 bases). The CDR3 spans 16 residues. V dropped 1 base and J dropped 2 bases, with 13 bases sitting between them. The germline V gene encodes CDR1 SEHNR and CDR2 FQNEAQ (reference sequence). The CDR3 reads CASSLVSSDDTDTQYF. CDR3 nucleotides: TGTGCCAGCAGCTTAGTTTCTAGCGACGACACAGATACGCAGTATTTT.

This clonotype came up a few times. The chain recombines TRBV6-2 or TRBV6-3 with TRBJ2-1; D is tentatively TRBD1 or TRBD2 (7 bases each). Deletions cut 8 bases from V and 6 bases from J, with 17 bases between. The germline V gene has CDR1 MNHEY and CDR2 SVGEGT. This CDR3 is built from 14 residues. The DNA of the CDR3 is TGTGCCAGCGGCCTCTCAGGGGGGGTCAATGAGCAGTTCTTC. Translating gives CASGLSGGVNEQFF.

This clonotype was picked up many times. V and J are TRBV6-6 and TRBJ2-7; the match to TRBD1 covers 7 bases. This CDR3 is 17 amino acids long. Trimming cost V 2 bases and J 7 bases; bases outside gene matches: 17. Germline values: CDR1 MNHNY, CDR2 SVGAGI (reference sequence). The CDR3 bases are TGTGCCAGCAGTTACCGAATAACCCCAGGACAGGTAGGGGAGCAGTACTTC. Encoded protein: CASSYRITPGQVGEQYF.

Only a few counts were recorded for this clonotype. The chain combines TRBV10-3 with TRBJ1-5; D possibly corresponds to TRBD1 (6 bases). Germline V gene sequence: CDR1 ENHRY, CDR2 SYGVKD. CDR3 length: 15 amino acids. With 6 bases removed from V and 6 bases from J, the gap between germline ends came to 18 bases. The CDR3: CAISRAGGGGQPQHF. CDR3 sequence (DNA): TGTGCCATCAGCCGCGCGGGGGGGGGCGGTCAGCCCCAGCATTTT.

Many counts were recorded for this clonotype. The chain recombines TRBV18 with TRBJ1-3; D ambiguous. The CDR3 is 17 amino acids. The ends were cut back, 2 bases at V and 0 bases at J, with 14 bases in the middle. CDR1 KGHSH and CDR2 LQKENI come from the germline V gene. CDR3 bases: TGTGCCAGCTCACCAATAGCTGCGTCTCGCTCTGGAAACACCATATATTTT. Protein sequence: CASSPIAASRSGNTIYF.

This clonotype was seen only a few times. The chain has TRBV12-5 and TRBJ1-3, with D possibly matching TRBD1 (5 bases). CDR3 length: 18 residues. Germline CDR1 and CDR2: LGHNT and FRNRAP. Trimming removed 1 base at V and 4 bases at J, with 20 bases between. The CDR3 DNA is TGTGCTAGTGGTTTGGACGAACTCGGCAGGGAGTCGGGAAACACCATATATTTT. It yields the protein CASGLDELGRESGNTIYF. Complete variable domain (other parts from reference TRBV12-5 and TRBJ1-3): DARVTQTPRHKVTEMGQEVTMRCQPILGHNTVFWYRQTMMQGLELLAYFRNRAPLDDSGMPKDRFSAEMPDATLATLKIQPSEPRDSAVYFCASGLDELGRESGNTIYFGEGSWLTVV.

This clonotype was recorded a few times. The V call is TRBV5-6, the J call TRBJ2-7; D is perhaps TRBD1 (6 bases). Germline-derived CDR1 and CDR2 are SGHDT and YYEEEE. This CDR3 spans 14 amino acids. Trimming left V 1 base short and J 3 bases short, with 11 bases between. The CDR3 nucleotides read TGTGCCAGCAGCTTGCAGGGGACCTACTACGAGCAGTACGTC. Translation gives CASSLQGTYYEQYV.

This clonotype was seen many times. V is TRBV10-3 and J is TRBJ2-7, with 8 bases matching TRBD2. V gave up 0 bases and J gave up 1 base; unmatched junction bases: 11. Germline assignment: CDR1 ENHRY and CDR2 SYGVKD. The length of the CDR3 is 18 residues. CDR3 sequence (DNA): TGTGCCATCAGTGAGTCTAGGGCTAGCGGGCTAACTTCCTACGAGCAGTACTTC. It yields the protein CAISESRASGLTSYEQYF.

The chain joins TRBV15 to TRBJ1-1; no clear D gene. Trimming shortened V by 1 base and J by 2 bases, and 8 bases separated the two germline ends. CDR3 length: 14 residues. Germline loops: CDR1 LNHNV, CDR2 YYDKDF (reference sequence). The CDR3 sequence: CATSRVLGNTEAFF. The CDR3 region has the DNA TGTGCCACCAGCAGAGTTTTGGGTAACACTGAAGCTTTCTTT. The entire variable domain, with the rest obtained from reference TRBV15 and TRBJ1-1, is as follows: DAMVIQNPRYQVTQFGKPVTLSCSQTLNHNVMYWYQQKSSQAPKLLFHYYDKDFNNEADTPDNFQSRRPNTSFCFLDIRSPGLGDTAMYLCATSRVLGNTEAFFGQGTRLTVV.

This clonotype appeared many times. The chain is built from TRBV6-6 and TRBJ2-5, with D tentatively TRBD2 (6 bases). Deletions cut 8 bases from V and 5 bases from J, with 12 bases between. From germline, CDR1 is MNHNY and CDR2 SVGAGI (reference sequence). This CDR3 is built from 12 residues. Here the CDR3 DNA reads TGTGCCAGCGGGACTCACCTCGAGACCCAGTACTTC. It encodes CASGTHLETQYF.

This clonotype was detected many times. This sequence joins TRBV7-2 and TRBJ2-5, with TRBD2 matching over 10 bases. V was pared by 6 bases and J by 5 bases, with 6 bases of the junction left unmatched. This CDR3 region has 14 residues. Germline V lookup: CDR1 SGHTA, CDR2 FQGNSA. CDR3 amino acids: CASRAGTSVETQYF. In nucleotides, the CDR3 is TGTGCCAGCAGGGCCGGGACTAGCGTCGAGACCCAGTACTTC. The whole variable domain, remainder taken from reference TRBV7-2 and TRBJ2-5, is GAGVSQSPSNKVTEKGKDVELRCDPISGHTALYWYRQSLGQGLEFLIYFQGNSAPDKSGLPSDRFSAERTGGSVSTLTIQRTQQEDSAVYLCASRAGTSVETQYFGPGTRLLVL.

The sample holds many counts of this clonotype. The V and J genes are TRBV12-3 or TRBV12-4 and TRBJ2-2; D not certain. With 5 bases removed from V and 3 bases from J, the gap between germline ends came to 4 bases. The CDR3 loop spans 12 amino acids. The CDR3 sequence is CASSRDTGELFF. The CDR3 DNA reads TGTGCCAGCAGTAGGGACACCGGGGAGCTGTTTTTT.

The table lists this clonotype with many counts. The genes are TRBV18 and TRBJ1-1; TRBD1 is a possible D gene (6 bases). Germline CDR1 reads KGHSH; CDR2 reads LQKENI. Trimming left V 6 bases short and J 0 bases short, with 14 bases between. The CDR3 loop spans 15 amino acids. DNA of the CDR3: TGTGCCAGCTCGCCGACAGGAAGCATGAACACTGAAGCTTTCTTT. Its protein product is CASSPTGSMNTEAFF.

This clonotype was counted only a few times. The J gene is TRBJ2-6, the V gene TRBV4-2; 7 nucleotides line up with TRBD1. Germline V CDR1 and CDR2: LGHNA, YNFKEQ. V trimming: 1 base; J trimming: 2 bases; junction bases outside the gene matches: 8. CDR3 length: 18 amino acids. The CDR3 spells CASSQGPGQPTGANVLTF. The CDR3 coding sequence is TGTGCCAGCAGCCAAGGCCCGGGACAGCCTACTGGGGCCAACGTCCTGACTTTC.

This clonotype showed up many times. The chain employs TRBV20-1 and TRBJ2-1; tentative D call: TRBD2 (6 bases). Trimming cost V 0 bases and J 6 bases, with 15 bases left between them. The CDR3 consists of 15 residues. The germline CDR1 and CDR2 sequences are DFQATT and SNEGSKA (reference sequence). The CDR3 DNA reads TGCAGTGCTAGAGATTTCCGGGACTCCGTCAATGAGCAGTTCTTC. It codes for CSARDFRDSVNEQFF.

This rearrangement joins TRBV29-1 to TRBJ2-7, with TRBD2 matching over 8 bases. Germline V lookup: CDR1 SQVTM, CDR2 ANQGSEA. The V gene end was trimmed by 5 bases and the J gene end by 0 bases; junction bases not matched to a gene: 9. The CDR3 is 15 amino acids. The CDR3 here is CSVNGGTRGSYEQYF. The CDR3 bases are TGCAGCGTTAACGGCGGGACTAGGGGCTCCTACGAGCAGTACTTC.

This clonotype was counted ten times or more. The CDR3 region is CASSPTGHPNTEAFF. In nucleotides, the CDR3 is TGTGCCAGCAGCCCCACGGGACACCCGAACACTGAAGCTTTCTTT. The chain links TRBV7-9 to TRBJ1-1; tentatively, D is TRBD1 (6 bases). Per germline, CDR1 SEHNR and CDR2 FQNEAQ (reference sequence). V dropped 5 bases and J dropped 1 base, with 14 bases sitting between them. The CDR3 length is 15 residues.